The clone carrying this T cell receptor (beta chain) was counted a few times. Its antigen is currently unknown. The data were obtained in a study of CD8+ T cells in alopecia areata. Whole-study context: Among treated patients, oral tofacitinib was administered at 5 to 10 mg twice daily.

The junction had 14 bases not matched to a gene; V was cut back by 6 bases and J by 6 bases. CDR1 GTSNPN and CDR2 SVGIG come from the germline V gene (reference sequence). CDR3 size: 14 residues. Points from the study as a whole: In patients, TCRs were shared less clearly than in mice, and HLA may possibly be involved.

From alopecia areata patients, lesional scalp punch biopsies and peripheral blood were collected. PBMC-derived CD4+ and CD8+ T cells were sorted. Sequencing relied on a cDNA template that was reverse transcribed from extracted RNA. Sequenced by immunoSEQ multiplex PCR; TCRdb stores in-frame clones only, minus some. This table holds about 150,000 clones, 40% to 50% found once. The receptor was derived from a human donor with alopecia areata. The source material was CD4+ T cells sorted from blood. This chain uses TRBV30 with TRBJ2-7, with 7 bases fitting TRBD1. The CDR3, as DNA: TGTGCCTGTACATACAGGGGCTCGCACTCCGAGCAGTACTTC. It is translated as CACTYRGSHSEQYF. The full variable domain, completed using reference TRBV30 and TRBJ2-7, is SQTIHQWPATLVQPVGSPLSLECTVEGTSNPNLYWYRQAAGRGLQLLFYSVGIGQISSEVPQNLSASRPQDRQFILSSKKLLLSDSGFYLCACTYRGSHSEQYFGPGTRLTVT.